This T cell receptor (beta chain) emerged from a study of PD-1 blockade in mismatch repair-deficient tumors. The wider study: Patients had about a dozen mismatch repair-deficient cancer types, all previously treated and progressing. General observations from the study: Tumor-resident clones, often undetectable pretreatment in blood, expanded then contracted after pembrolizumab.

Method: immunoSEQ multiplex PCR; TCRdb's copy keeps in-frame clones and lacks some. The sample lists about 84,000 clones; approximately 84% were seen once. Every patient had mismatch repair deficiency by PCR or immunohistochemistry. The TCR-sequenced patients were a few responders to pembrolizumab. The CDR3 covers 14 residues. V lost 0 bases and J lost 2, with 5 bases in between. The germline gives CDR1 LGHNA, CDR2 YSLEER. Regarding this clone: Its antigen is not known.

This material consisted of peripheral blood, taken 12 weeks after starting pembrolizumab. The chain couples TRBV4-3 to TRBJ1-5; the D gene is possibly TRBD1 (5 bases). This TCR was sampled from an adult with mismatch repair-deficient cancer. The CDR3 spells CASSQDRGNQPQHF. The CDR3 coding sequence is TGCGCCAGCAGCCAAGACAGGGGCAATCAGCCCCAGCATTTT.